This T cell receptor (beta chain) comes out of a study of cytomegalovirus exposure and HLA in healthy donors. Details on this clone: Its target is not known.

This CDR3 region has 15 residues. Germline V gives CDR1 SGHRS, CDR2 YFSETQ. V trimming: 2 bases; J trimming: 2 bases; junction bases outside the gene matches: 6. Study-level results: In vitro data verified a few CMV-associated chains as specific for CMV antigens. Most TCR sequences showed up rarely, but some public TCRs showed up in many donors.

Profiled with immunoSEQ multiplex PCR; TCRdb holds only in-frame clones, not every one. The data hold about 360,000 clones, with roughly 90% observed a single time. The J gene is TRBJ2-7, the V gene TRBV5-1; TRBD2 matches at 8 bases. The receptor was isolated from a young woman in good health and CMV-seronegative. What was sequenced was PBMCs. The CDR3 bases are TGCGCCAGCAGCTTCGGGGGGGCCGATCCCTACGAGCAGTACTTC. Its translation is CASSFGGADPYEQYF.